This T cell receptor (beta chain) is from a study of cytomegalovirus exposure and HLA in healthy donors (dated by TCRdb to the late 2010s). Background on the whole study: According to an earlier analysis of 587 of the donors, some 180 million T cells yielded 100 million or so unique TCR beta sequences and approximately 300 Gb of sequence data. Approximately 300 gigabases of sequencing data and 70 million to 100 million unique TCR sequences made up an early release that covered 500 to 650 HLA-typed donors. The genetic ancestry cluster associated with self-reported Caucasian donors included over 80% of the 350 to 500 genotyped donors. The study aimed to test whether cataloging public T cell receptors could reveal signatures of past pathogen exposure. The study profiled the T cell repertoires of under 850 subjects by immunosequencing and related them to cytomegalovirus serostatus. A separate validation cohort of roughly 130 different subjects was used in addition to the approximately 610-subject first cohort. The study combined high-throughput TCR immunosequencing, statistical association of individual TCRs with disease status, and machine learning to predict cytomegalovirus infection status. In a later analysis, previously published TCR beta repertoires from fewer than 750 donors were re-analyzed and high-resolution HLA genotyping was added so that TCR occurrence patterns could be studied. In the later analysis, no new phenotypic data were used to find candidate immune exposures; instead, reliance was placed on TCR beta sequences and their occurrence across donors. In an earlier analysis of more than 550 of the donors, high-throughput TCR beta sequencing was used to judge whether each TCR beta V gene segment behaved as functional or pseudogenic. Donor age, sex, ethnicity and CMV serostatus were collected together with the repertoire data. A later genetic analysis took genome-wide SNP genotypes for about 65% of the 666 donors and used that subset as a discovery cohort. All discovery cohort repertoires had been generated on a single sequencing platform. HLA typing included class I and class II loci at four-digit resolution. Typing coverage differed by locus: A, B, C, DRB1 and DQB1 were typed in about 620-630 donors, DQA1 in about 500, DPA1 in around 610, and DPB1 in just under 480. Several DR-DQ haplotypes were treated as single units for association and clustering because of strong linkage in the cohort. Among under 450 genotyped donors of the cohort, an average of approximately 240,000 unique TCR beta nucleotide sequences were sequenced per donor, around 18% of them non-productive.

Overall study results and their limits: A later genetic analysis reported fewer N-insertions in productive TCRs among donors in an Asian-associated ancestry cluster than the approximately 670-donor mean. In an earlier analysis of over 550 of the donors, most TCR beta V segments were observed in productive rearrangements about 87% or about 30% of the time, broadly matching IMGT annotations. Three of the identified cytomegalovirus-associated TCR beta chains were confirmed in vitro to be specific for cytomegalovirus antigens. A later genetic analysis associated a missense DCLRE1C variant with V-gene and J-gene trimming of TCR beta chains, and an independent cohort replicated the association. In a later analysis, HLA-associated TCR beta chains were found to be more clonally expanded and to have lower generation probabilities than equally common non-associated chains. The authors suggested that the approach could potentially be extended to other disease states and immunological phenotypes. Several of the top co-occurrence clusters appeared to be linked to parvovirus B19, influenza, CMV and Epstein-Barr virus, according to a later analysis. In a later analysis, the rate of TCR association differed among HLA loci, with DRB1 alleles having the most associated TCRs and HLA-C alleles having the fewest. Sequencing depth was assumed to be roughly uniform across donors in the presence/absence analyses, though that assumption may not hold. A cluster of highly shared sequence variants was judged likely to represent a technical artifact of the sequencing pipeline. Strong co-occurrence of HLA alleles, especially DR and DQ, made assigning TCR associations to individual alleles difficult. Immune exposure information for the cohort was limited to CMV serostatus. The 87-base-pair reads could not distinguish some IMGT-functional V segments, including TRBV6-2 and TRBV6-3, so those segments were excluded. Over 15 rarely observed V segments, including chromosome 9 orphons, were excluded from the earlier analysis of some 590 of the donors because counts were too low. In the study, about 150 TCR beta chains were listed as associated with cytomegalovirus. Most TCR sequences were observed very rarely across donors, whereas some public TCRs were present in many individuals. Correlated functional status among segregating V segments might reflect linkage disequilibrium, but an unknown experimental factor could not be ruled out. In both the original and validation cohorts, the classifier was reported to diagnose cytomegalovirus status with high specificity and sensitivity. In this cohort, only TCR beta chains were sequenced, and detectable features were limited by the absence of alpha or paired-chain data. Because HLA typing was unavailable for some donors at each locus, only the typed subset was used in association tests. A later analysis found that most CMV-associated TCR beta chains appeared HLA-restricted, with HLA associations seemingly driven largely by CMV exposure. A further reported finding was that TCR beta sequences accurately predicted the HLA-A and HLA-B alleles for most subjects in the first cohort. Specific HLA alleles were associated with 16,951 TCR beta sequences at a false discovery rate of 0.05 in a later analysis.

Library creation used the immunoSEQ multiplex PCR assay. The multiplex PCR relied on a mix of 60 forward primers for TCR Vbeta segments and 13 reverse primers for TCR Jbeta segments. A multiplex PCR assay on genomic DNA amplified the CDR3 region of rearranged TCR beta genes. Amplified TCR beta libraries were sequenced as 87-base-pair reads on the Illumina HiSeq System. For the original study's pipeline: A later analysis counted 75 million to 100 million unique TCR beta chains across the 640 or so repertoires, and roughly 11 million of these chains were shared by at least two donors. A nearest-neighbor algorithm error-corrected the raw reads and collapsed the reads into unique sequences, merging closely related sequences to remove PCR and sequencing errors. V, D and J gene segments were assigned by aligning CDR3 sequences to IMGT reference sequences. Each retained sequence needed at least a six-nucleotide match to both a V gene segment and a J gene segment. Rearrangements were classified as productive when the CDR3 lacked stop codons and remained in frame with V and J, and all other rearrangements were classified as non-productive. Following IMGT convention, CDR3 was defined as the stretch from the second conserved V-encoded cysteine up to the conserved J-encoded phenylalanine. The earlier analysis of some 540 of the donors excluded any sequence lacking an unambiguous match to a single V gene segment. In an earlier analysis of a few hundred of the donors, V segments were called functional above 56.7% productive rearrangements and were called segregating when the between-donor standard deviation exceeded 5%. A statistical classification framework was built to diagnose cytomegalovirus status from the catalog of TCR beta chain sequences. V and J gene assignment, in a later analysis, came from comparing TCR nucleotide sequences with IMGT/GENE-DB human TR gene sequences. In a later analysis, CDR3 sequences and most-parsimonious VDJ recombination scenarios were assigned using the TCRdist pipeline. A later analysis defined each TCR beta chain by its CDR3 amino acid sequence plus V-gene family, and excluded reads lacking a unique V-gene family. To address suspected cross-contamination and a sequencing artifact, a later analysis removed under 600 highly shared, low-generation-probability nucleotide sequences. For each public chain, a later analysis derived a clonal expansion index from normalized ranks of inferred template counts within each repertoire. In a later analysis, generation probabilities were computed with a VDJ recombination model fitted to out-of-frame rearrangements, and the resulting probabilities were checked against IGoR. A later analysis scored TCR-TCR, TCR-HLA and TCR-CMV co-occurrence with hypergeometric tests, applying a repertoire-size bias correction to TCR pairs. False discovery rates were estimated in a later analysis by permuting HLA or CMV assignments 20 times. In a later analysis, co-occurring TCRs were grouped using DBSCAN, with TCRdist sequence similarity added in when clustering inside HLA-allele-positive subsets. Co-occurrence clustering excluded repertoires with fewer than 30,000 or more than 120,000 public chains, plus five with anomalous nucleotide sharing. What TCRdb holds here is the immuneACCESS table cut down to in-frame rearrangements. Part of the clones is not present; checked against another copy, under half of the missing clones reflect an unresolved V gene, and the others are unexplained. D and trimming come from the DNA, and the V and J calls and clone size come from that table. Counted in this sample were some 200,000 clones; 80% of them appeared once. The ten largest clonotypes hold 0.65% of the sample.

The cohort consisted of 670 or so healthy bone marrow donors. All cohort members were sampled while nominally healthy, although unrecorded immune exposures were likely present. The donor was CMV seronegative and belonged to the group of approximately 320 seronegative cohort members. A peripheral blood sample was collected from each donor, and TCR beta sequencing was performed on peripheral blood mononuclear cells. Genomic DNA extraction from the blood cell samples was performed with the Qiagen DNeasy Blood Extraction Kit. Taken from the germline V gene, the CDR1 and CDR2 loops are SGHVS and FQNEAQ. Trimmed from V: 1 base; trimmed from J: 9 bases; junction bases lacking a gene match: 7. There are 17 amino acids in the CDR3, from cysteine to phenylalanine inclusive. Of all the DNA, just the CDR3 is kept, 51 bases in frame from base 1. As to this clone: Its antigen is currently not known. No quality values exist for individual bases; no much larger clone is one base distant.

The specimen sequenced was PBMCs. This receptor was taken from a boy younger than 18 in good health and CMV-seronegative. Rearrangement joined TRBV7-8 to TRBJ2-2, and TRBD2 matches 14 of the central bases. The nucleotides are TGTGCCAGCAGCTTAGACGCGGGACTAGCGGGAGTCAGGGAGCTGTTTTTT. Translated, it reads CASSLDAGLAGVRELFF.